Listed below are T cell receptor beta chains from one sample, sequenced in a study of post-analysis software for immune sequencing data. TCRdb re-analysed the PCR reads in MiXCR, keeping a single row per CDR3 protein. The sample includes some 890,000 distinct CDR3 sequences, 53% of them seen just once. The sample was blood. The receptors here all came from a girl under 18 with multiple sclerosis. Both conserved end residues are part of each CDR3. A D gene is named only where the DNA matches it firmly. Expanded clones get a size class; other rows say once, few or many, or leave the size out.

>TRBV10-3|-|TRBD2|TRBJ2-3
TGTGCCATCAGGGGGACTAGCGCAGATACGCAGTATTTT
CAIRGTSADTQYF
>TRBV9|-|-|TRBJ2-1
TGTGCCAGCAGCGTAGAGGGGGGATTAATCTACAATGAGCAGTTCTTC
CASSVEGGLIYNEQFF
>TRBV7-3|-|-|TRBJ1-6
TGTGCCAGCAGCGCCGGTGGGGGGAATTCACCCCTCCACTTT
CASSAGGGNSPLHF
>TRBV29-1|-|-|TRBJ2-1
TGCAGCGTTGAAGCCCCGGGACGGTACAATGAGCAGTTCTTC
CSVEAPGRYNEQFF
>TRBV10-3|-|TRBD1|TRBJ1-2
TGTGCCATCAGTGGGGACAGGGTACAGGCGAACTATGGCTACACCTTC
CAISGDRVQANYGYTF
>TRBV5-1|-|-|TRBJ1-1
TGCGCCAGCAGCCGGGATCTACTAATGAACACTGAAGCTTTCTTT
CASSRDLLMNTEAFF
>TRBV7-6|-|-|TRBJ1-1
TGTGCCAGCAGTTCTTCTACAGGGAACACTGAAGCTTTCTTT
CASSSSTGNTEAFF
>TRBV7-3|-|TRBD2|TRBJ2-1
TGTGCCAGCAGCTTAATCACTAGCGGGGGAGGCTCCAATGAGCAGTTCTTC
CASSLITSGGGSNEQFF
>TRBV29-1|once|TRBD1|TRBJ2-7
TGCAGCGTTGAGGGCGTACAGGGGGACGAGCAGTACTTC
CSVEGVQGDEQYF
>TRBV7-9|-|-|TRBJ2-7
TGTGCCAGCAGCTTAGAGAGCTTCTACGAGCAGTACTTC
CASSLESFYEQYF
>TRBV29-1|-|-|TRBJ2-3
TGCAGCGTTCTTAGACAGGGGAGGGCAGATACGCAGTATTTT
CSVLRQGRADTQYF
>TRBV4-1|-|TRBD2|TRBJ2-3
TGCGCCAGCAGCCAAGAGCCCCTGACTAGCGGGAGGGCAGATACGCAGTATTTT
CASSQEPLTSGRADTQYF
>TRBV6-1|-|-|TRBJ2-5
TGTGCCAGCAGTGAAGACGGAGGGTTAGAGGCCCAGTACTTC
CASSEDGGLEAQYF
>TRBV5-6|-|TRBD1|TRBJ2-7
TGTGCCAGCACCCAACTGGGACAGTCCTACGAGCAGTACTTC
CASTQLGQSYEQYF
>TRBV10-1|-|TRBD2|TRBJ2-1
TGCGCCAGCAGTGGTCCAGCGGGAAATGAGCAGTTCTTC
CASSGPAGNEQFF
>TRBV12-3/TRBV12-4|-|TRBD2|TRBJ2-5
TGTGCCAGCAGTTCGACTAGCGAAGAGACCCAGTACTTC
CASSSTSEETQYF
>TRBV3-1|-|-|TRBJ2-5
TGTGCCAGCAGCCAAGCTCGACAAATGTACCAAGAGACCCAGTACTTC
CASSQARQMYQETQYF
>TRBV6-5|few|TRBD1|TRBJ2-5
TGTGCCAGCAGCGATCGACAGGGCTCCGAAGAGACCCAGTACTTC
CASSDRQGSEETQYF
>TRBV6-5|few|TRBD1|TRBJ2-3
TGTGCCACGGGACAGAGCACAGATACGCAGTATTTT
CATGQSTDTQYF
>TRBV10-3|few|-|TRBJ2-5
TGTGCCATCAGTGAGCCTCCGGCAGAGACCCAGTACTTC
CAISEPPAETQYF
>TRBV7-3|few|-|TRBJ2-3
TGTGCCAGCAGCCTGCAGGGTCTGAGCACAGATACGCAGTATTTT
CASSLQGLSTDTQYF
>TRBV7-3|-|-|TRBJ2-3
TGTGCCAGCAGACAGACAGATACGCAGTATTTT
CASRQTDTQYF
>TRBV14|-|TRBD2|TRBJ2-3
TGTGCCAGCAGCGTAGTAGCGGGGGCAATAACAGATACGCAGTATTTT
CASSVVAGAITDTQYF
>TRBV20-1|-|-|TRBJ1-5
TGCAGTGCTAGGGACCGGTCCGGGCGGCCCCAGCATTTT
CSARDRSGRPQHF
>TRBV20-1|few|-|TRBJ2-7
TGCAGTGCTACTACCCCCGGGAGTTTGCAGTACTTC
CSATTPGSLQYF
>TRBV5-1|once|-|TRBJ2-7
TGCGCCAGCAGCTTCACTACAAGCCCGGACGTCGAGCAGTACTTC
CASSFTTSPDVEQYF
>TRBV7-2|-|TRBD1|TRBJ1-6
TGTGCCAGCAGCTTAAGGGACGGGACAGGCAGCTATAATTCACCCCTCCACTTT
CASSLRDGTGSYNSPLHF
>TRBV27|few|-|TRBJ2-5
TGTGCCAGCAAGGACGGATATCAAGAGACCCAGTACTTC
CASKDGYQETQYF
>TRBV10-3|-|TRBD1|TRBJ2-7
TGTGCCATCAGTGGAGTGACAGGGGTCTCCTACGAGCAGTACTTC
CAISGVTGVSYEQYF
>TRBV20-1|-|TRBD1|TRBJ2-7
TGCAGTGCTCCGGACAGGGGGCGCTTCGAGCAGTACTTC
CSAPDRGRFEQYF
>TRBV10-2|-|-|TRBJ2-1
TGCGCCACCCAGGACTTCAACAACAATGAGCAGTTCTTC
CATQDFNNNEQFF
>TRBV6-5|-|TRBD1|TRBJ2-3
TGTGCCAGCAGTTACTCAAGGACAGGGATCCCAGATACGCAGTATTTT
CASSYSRTGIPDTQYF
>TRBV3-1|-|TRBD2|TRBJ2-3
TGTGCCAGCAGCCAGACTAGCGGGAGCACAGGGGATACGCAGTATTTT
CASSQTSGSTGDTQYF
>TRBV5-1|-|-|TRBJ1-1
TGCGCCAGCAGCTTAAAGGGAAATGAAGCTTTCTTT
CASSLKGNEAFF
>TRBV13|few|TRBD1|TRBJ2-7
TGTGCCAGCAGCCCACGGACAGGGAGCGAGCAGTACTTC
CASSPRTGSEQYF
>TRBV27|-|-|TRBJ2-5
TGTGCCAGCAGACCTAGCAGATACCAAGAGACCCAGTACTTC
CASRPSRYQETQYF
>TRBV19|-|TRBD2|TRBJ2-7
TGTGCCAGTAGTCCGGGGGGACGACCCTACGAGCAGTACTTC
CASSPGGRPYEQYF